Below, 21 T cell receptor beta chains from the same sample are listed, as sequenced in a study of cytomegalovirus exposure and HLA in healthy donors. Clones were read by immunoSEQ multiplex PCR, and TCRdb kept only the in-frame ones, dropping some. The sample consists of approximately 160,000 clones, roughly 90% of them appearing once. The sample consisted of PBMCs. These receptors were taken from a young man in good health and CMV-seropositive.

The chain links TRBV7-9 to TRBJ2-2; 8 bases match TRBD2. This CDR3 is built from 18 residues. V gave up 1 base and J gave up 3 bases; unmatched junction bases: 10. CDR1 and CDR2 from the germline V gene are SEHNR and FQNEAQ (reference sequence). The CDR3 here is CASSLGVSAGVDTGELFF. In DNA form, the CDR3 reads TGTGCCAGCAGCTTAGGTGTCTCAGCGGGAGTAGACACCGGGGAGCTGTTTTTT.

The rearrangement uses TRBV7-3 and TRBJ2-3, with 9 bases aligning to TRBD2. The trim removed 3 bases at V and 4 bases at J, leaving 5 bases unmatched. CDR1 is SGHTA and CDR2 is FQGTGA in the germline V gene. The CDR3 loop spans 15 amino acids. The CDR3 sequence is CASSFLSGSSDTQYF. The CDR3 DNA sequence: TGTGCCAGCAGCTTCCTTAGCGGGAGCTCAGATACGCAGTATTTT. Combining the CDR3 with reference TRBV7-3 and TRBJ2-3 gives the whole variable domain GAGVSQTPSNKVTEKGKYVELRCDPISGHTALYWYRQSLGQGPEFLIYFQGTGAADDSGLPNDRFFAVRPEGSVSTLKIQRTERGDSAVYLCASSFLSGSSDTQYFGPGTRLTVL.

This sequence joins TRBV4-1 and TRBJ2-5, with TRBD2 matching over 12 bases. Germline values: CDR1 MGHRA, CDR2 YSYEKL. This CDR3 has 18 residues. V trimming: 2 bases; J trimming: 5 bases; junction bases outside the gene matches: 12. The CDR3 nucleotides read TGCGCCAGCAGCCAACCAATAGCTAGCGGGAGGGCCGGGGAGACCCAGTACTTC. Amino acids: CASSQPIASGRAGETQYF.

The gene calls are TRBV27 and TRBJ2-7, with a possible D match to TRBD2 (6 bases). The V gene's germline CDR1 is MNHEY and CDR2 SMNVEV (reference sequence). The CDR3 contains 16 residues. V was cut by 2 bases and J by 4 bases, with 18 bases left in between. The CDR3 here is CASSLIAGRAGYEQYF. The CDR3 region has the DNA TGTGCCAGCAGTTTAATTGCTGGCAGGGCGGGGTACGAGCAGTACTTC.

The V call is TRBV25-1, the J call TRBJ1-6; D is ambiguous. The ends were cut back, 2 bases at V and 5 bases at J, with 4 bases in the middle. Germline V gene sequence: CDR1 MGHDK, CDR2 SYGVNS. The CDR3 sequence is 13 residues long. The CDR3 is CASSEHNNSPLHF. The CDR3 nucleotides are TGTGCCAGCAGTGAACACAATAATTCACCCCTCCACTTT.

The V gene is TRBV19, the J gene TRBJ2-7; perhaps TRBD1 as D (6 bases). This CDR3 spans 15 amino acids. Germline V gene lookup returns CDR1 LNHDA and CDR2 SQIVND (reference sequence). V lost 5 bases, J lost 0 bases, and 14 bases lay in between. The CDR3 protein is CASSPTGTHSYEQYF. In DNA form, the CDR3 reads TGTGCCAGTAGTCCGACCGGGACACACTCCTACGAGCAGTACTTC.

This sequence joins TRBV15 and TRBJ2-6, with no clear D. Trimming cost V 5 bases and J 5 bases, with 7 bases left between them. CDR3 length equals 13 residues. Germline CDR1 LNHNV, CDR2 YYDKDF (reference sequence). In DNA form, the CDR3 reads TGTGCCACCAGCGTAGCACGGGCCAACGTCCTGACTTTC. It codes for CATSVARANVLTF. Together with reference TRBV15 and TRBJ2-6, the CDR3 gives the full variable domain: DAMVIQNPRYQVTQFGKPVTLSCSQTLNHNVMYWYQQKSSQAPKLLFHYYDKDFNNEADTPDNFQSRRPNTSFCFLDIRSPGLGDTAMYLCATSVARANVLTFGAGSRLTVL.

The V call is TRBV7-9, the J call TRBJ2-1, with D possibly matching TRBD1 (5 bases). This CDR3 is built from 14 residues. V lost 5 bases and J 2 bases, leaving 10 bases between the germline ends. The germline V gene has CDR1 SEHNR and CDR2 FQNEAQ (reference sequence). The CDR3 loop reads CASSQDITYNEQFF. The CDR3 coding sequence is TGTGCCAGCAGCCAGGACATCACCTACAATGAGCAGTTCTTC.

The chain links TRBV4-1 to TRBJ1-5; 10 bases are a match to TRBD1. Germline V CDR1 and CDR2: MGHRA, YSYEKL. The CDR3 has 16 amino acids. Trimming took 2 bases from V and 5 from J; bases not matched to a gene: 6. The CDR3 region is CASSQPRQGADQPQHF. CDR3 in DNA: TGCGCCAGCAGCCAACCCCGACAGGGGGCGGATCAGCCCCAGCATTTT.

The table lists this clone with many counts. One end of the junction does not line up with germline, which may come from a read error. The J gene is TRBJ2-5, the V gene TRBV7-7, with TRBD2 matching over 7 bases. The CDR3 is made up of 15 amino acids. Germline V CDR1 and CDR2: SSHAT, FNYEAQ (reference sequence). The CDR3 is CASSPGRVYQETQYF. The DNA for the CDR3 is TGTGCTAGCAGCCCAGGGAGGGTTTACCAAGAGACCCAGTACTTC.

The genes are TRBV5-4 and TRBJ2-7, with D possibly matching TRBD2 (5 bases). CDR1 is SGHNT, CDR2 YYREEE, per germline (reference sequence). The CDR3 is 15 residues long. The V end lost 5 bases, the J end lost 2 bases, and 17 bases lay between the germline ends. The CDR3 spells CASSPGGSGTYEQYF. The CDR3 region has the DNA TGTGCCAGCAGTCCCGGAGGATCGGGCACCTACGAGCAGTACTTC.

V gene TRBV5-6 combines with J gene TRBJ2-6; D remains unclear. Between the trimmed V and J ends, which lost 3 bases and 0 bases, there was a span of 10 bases. This CDR3 spans 16 amino acids. Germline V gene data show CDR1 as SGHDT and CDR2 as YYEEEE. As DNA, the CDR3 is TGTGCCAGCAGCTCGGGTCCTAGCTCTGGGGCCAACGTCCTGACTTTC. It specifies CASSSGPSSGANVLTF.

The gene calls are TRBV11-3 and TRBJ2-3, with 8 positions matching TRBD2. V shed 0 bases and J 5 bases; nucleotides not matched to a gene: 7. CDR1 and CDR2 from the germline V gene are SGHNT and YENEEA. This CDR3 is 16 amino acids long. The CDR3 loop is CASSLESGSTIDTQYF. DNA of the CDR3: TGTGCCAGCAGCTTAGAGAGCGGGAGTACCATAGATACGCAGTATTTT.

J is TRBJ2-1 and V is TRBV29-1, with 16 bases identical to TRBD2. V lost 7 bases to trimming and J lost 4 bases; unmatched junction nucleotides: 4. Germline V gives CDR1 SQVTM, CDR2 ANQGSEA. This CDR3 is built from 15 residues. In nucleotides, the CDR3 is TGCAGCGCAGGGACTAGCGGGAGGGGGTACAATGAGCAGTTCTTC. It specifies CSAGTSGRGYNEQFF.

The count of this clone is one. The rearrangement joins TRBV5-6 to TRBJ1-2, with 8 positions matching TRBD1. CDR1 and CDR2 from the germline V gene are SGHDT and YYEEEE. The CDR3 is made up of 14 amino acids. V lost 0 bases to trimming and J lost 4 bases; unmatched junction nucleotides: 2. This CDR3 is CASSLGGQAYGYTF. CDR3 in DNA: TGTGCCAGCAGCTTGGGGGGACAGGCCTATGGCTACACCTTC.

In this sample, this clone turned up a few times. The rearrangement joins TRBV27 to TRBJ2-3; TRBD1 matches at 7 bases. CDR3 size: 12 residues. Germline CDR1 reads MNHEY; CDR2 reads SMNVEV (reference sequence). In DNA, the CDR3 is TGTGCGCCAACAGGGGGCACAGATACGCAGTATTTT. It encodes CAPTGGTDTQYF.

The V call is TRBV30, the J call TRBJ2-5; maybe TRBD1 (6 bases). This CDR3 comprises 14 residues. Trimming took 0 bases from V and 4 from J, leaving 12 bases between them. Germline assignment: CDR1 GTSNPN and CDR2 SVGIG (reference sequence). The CDR3 is CAWSVGGTRETQYF. The CDR3 coding sequence is TGTGCCTGGAGTGTAGGGGGAACCCGAGAGACCCAGTACTTC.

The chain couples TRBV19 to TRBJ2-1; 8 bases agree with TRBD2. Germline V gene data show CDR1 as LNHDA and CDR2 as SQIVND (reference sequence). The CDR3 totals 19 residues. The junction had 26 bases not matched to a gene; V was cut back by 8 bases and J by 8 bases. In DNA, the CDR3 is TGTGCCAGTTCCTCCGGGACGGGACTTCTCAGCGGGAGAGGCGATGAGCAGTTCTTC. Amino acids: CASSSGTGLLSGRGDEQFF.

This chain joins TRBV5-1 and TRBJ1-5; D call uncertain. V lost 0 bases and J lost 3, with 4 bases in between. This CDR3 spans 13 amino acids. The germline V gene encodes CDR1 SGHRS and CDR2 YFSETQ. Written as DNA, the CDR3 is TGCGCCAGCAGCTTGGAAGCCAATCAGCCCCAGCATTTT. It encodes CASSLEANQPQHF.

The chain is built from TRBV9 and TRBJ1-3; D uncertain. V lost 0 bases and J 0 bases, leaving 13 bases between the germline ends. Germline V gene data show CDR1 as SGDLS and CDR2 as YYNGEE. The CDR3 is made up of 17 amino acids. The CDR3 loop reads CASSVERGSGSGNTIYF. CDR3 coding DNA: TGTGCCAGCAGCGTAGAAAGAGGGTCAGGCTCTGGAAACACCATATATTTT.

The genes are TRBV5-1 and TRBJ2-6; no definite D call. CDR3 length equals 16 residues. V lost 0 bases to trimming and J lost 2 bases, with 9 bases between them. The V gene's germline CDR1 is SGHRS and CDR2 YFSETQ. The CDR3 nucleotides are TGCGCCAGCAGCTTGGGGAGCTGGACTGGGGCCAACGTCCTGACTTTC. Amino acid sequence: CASSLGSWTGANVLTF.